This TCR beta chain was recorded in a study of blood T cell repertoires in COVID-19. This clone was seen only a few times. The study drew participants aged roughly 18 to 95 years from some 24 US areas. Per the original data handling: Amplified reference gene primers provided the basis for estimating nucleated cell counts. Profiled with immunoSEQ multiplex PCR; TCRdb holds only in-frame clones, not every one. V and J calls and clone size are given by that table; D and trimming were obtained from the DNA. The sample consists of under 400,000 clones, roughly 85% of them appearing once. Germline V gives CDR1 MNHEY, CDR2 SMNVEV (reference sequence). V was clipped by 6 bases and J by 9 bases, with 18 bases between them. The CDR3 is 15 residues long.

The sequenced sample was PBMCs or T cells enriched from blood (not recorded which). The rearrangement uses TRBV27 and TRBJ1-6; weak D call: TRBD1 (5 bases). The sequence derives from a woman aged 40 to 50 with acute COVID-19. The CDR3 here is CASRGDGRGASPLHF. DNA of the CDR3: TGTGCCAGCAGGGGGGACGGGCGCGGGGCTTCACCCCTCCACTTT.